This T cell receptor beta chain was captured in a study of blood T cell repertoires in COVID-19. Study-wide context: Both acute and convalescent COVID-19 samples were obtained from the United States, Italy and Spain. T cells, B-cell-depleted T cells, or PBMCs provided the cDNA or gDNA that served as material.

The table came from immunoSEQ multiplex PCR; TCRdb's copy has only in-frame clones and leaves some out. The sample shows some 530,000 clones, 70% to 90% of them seen only once. This CDR3 is built from 16 residues. V dropped 5 bases and J dropped 5; count of bases not matched to a gene: 14. CDR1 and CDR2 (germline): SEHNR, FQNEAQ (reference sequence). The specimen was peripheral blood. The chain employs TRBV7-9 and TRBJ2-5, with TRBD1 matching 7 bases. The TCR originated in a human donor in a cohort sampled during active COVID-19. CDR3 in DNA: TGTGCCAGCAGCCAAGGGACAGCTCTTCAACGGGAGACCCAGTACTTC. Amino acids: CASSQGTALQRETQYF.